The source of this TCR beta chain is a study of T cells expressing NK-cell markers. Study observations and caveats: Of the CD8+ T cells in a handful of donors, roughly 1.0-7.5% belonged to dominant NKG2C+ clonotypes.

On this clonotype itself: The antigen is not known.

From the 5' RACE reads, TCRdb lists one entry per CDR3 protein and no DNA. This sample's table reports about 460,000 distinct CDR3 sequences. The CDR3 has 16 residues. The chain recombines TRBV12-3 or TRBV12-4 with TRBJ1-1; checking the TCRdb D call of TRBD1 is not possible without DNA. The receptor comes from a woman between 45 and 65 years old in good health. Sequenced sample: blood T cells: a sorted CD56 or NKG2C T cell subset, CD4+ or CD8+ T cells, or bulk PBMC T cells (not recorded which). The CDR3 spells CASRHRDRGRFPEAFF.